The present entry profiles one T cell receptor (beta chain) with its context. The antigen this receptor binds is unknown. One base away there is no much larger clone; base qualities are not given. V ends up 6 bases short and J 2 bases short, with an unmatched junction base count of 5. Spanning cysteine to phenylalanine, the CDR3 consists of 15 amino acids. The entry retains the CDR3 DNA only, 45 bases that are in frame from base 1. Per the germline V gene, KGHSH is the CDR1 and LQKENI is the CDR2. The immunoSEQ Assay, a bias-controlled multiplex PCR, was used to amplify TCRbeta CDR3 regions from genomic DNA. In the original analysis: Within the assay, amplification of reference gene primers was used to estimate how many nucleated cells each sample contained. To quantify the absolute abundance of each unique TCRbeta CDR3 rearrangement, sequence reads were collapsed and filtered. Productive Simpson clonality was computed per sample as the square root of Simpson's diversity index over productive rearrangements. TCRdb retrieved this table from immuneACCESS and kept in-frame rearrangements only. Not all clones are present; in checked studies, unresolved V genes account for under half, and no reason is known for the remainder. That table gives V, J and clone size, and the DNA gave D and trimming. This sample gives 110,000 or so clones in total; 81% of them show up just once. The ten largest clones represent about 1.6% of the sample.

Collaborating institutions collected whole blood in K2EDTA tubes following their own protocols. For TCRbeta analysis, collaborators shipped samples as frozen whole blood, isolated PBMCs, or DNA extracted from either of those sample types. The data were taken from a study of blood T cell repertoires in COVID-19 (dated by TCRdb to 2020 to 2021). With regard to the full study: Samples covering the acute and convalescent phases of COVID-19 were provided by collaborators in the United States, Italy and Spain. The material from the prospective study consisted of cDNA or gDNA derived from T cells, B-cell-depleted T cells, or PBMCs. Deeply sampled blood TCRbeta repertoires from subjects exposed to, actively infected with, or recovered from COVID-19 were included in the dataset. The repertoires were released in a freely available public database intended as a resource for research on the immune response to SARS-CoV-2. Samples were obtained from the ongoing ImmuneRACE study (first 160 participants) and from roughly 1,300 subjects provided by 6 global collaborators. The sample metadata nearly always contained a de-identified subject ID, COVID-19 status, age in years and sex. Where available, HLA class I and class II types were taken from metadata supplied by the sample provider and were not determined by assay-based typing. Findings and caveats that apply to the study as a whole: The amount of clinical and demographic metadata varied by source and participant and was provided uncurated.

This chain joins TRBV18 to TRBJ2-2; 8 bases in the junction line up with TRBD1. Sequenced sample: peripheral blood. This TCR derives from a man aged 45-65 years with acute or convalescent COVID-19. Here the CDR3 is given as CASSPPGGNTGELFF. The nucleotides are TGTGCCAGCTCCCCCCCAGGGGGCAACACCGGGGAGCTGTTTTTT.